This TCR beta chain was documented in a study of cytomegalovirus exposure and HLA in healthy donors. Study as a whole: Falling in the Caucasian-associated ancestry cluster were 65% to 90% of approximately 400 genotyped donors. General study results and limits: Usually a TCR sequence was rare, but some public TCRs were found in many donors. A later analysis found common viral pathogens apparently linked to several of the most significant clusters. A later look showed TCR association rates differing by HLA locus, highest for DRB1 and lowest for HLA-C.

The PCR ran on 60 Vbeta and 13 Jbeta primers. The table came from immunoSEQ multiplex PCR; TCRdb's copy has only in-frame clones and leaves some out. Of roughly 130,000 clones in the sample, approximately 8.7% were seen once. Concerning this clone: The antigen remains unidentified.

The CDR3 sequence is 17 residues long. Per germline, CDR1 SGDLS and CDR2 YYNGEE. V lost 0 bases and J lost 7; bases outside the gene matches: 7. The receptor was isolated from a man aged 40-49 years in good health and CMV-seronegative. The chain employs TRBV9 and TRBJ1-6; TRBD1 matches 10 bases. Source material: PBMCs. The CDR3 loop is CASSVATGQGGNSPLHF. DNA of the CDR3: TGTGCCAGCAGCGTAGCGACAGGACAGGGGGGCAATTCACCCCTCCACTTT.